This T cell receptor (beta chain) was recorded in a study of blood T cell repertoires in COVID-19. Germline assignment: CDR1 SGHTS and CDR2 YDEGEE. The CDR3 totals 15 residues. V was trimmed by 0 bases and J by 7 bases, leaving 17 bases between them. In the original workflow: How many nucleated cells were present was estimated from reference gene primer amplification. Sequenced by immunoSEQ multiplex PCR; TCRdb stores in-frame clones only, minus some. The DNA was the basis for D and trimming; V, J and clone size are from that table. Seen here are approximately 130,000 clones, approximately 80% observed once, and the top ten hold roughly 10%.

The receptor comes from a man between 40 and 49 years old with active or convalescent COVID-19. The chain is built from TRBV5-8 and TRBJ2-7; no firm D call. Sequencing was performed on peripheral blood. In DNA form, the CDR3 reads TGTGCCAGCAGCTTGGAGGCGGCGACCGCCGGGGAGCAGTACTTC. It is translated as CASSLEAATAGEQYF.